This paragraph covers one T cell receptor beta chain sequence. Its antigen specificity is not known. The input lacks base qualities; no much larger clone sits a single base away. Peripheral blood CD8+ and CD4+ T cells from healthy donors, Susac syndrome patients and multiple sclerosis patients were profiled using high-throughput TCR beta sequencing. Healthy donors were age- and sex-matched controls. Bulk CD8+ and CD4+ T cells were purified by magnetic negative isolation, whereas CD8+ TEMRA cells were enriched by FACS. Blood was drawn into EDTA tubes, processed within 24 hours, and PBMCs were isolated by density gradient centrifugation. PBMCs intended for TCR sequencing were cryopreserved in liquid nitrogen and were subsequently thawed in a 37 degrees C water bath. The sorted or isolated CD4+, CD8+ and CD8+ TEMRA cells had a purity of 90% or higher. This specimen belongs to a study of CD8 T cells in Susac syndrome (dated 2019 in TCRdb). Context from the whole study: The study used repertoire sequencing to test whether antigen drove CD8+ T cell activation and differentiation in Susac syndrome.

General conclusions and limits of the study: The number of individuals in the TCR sequencing and HLA analysis was acknowledged as relatively small.

RNA was extracted with the RNeasy kit and about 0.45 to 1 ug was reverse transcribed using random hexamers. TCR beta CDR3 regions were amplified with the immunoSEQ multiplex PCR assay covering 54 Vbeta and 13 Jbeta segments. Bias from PCR amplification was corrected by using a synthetic template baseline for primer optimization and for computational correction. Turning to the authors' computational methods: Reads were annotated to V, D and J genes per IMGT and analyzed with immunoSEQ Analyzer, keeping only productive sequences. Clonality was computed as one minus Shannon entropy normalized by log2 of the number of productive unique sequences. Public and private clones were assessed among the 100 most prevalent clones of each patient and control. A clone was defined as Susac-specific if it was absent from the healthy and MS cohorts, from around 960 published viral clones and from other ImmuneACCESS disease sequences. The public reads were quality trimmed at Q25 with fastp and then assembled into clones with MiXCR by TCRdb, keeping productive beta chains. Every CDR3 protein is listed once, alongside the most common genes and DNA of its rows. The V and J calls reflect TCRdb's pipeline rather than the authors' work. Recorded for this sample are 180,000 or so distinct CDR3 sequences; around 94% of them occurred a single time. The top ten hold around 0.15% of the sample.

The germline V and J ends show losses of 2 bases and 4 bases respectively, and no gene match explains 5 bases of the junction. CDR1 SGHRS and CDR2 YFSETQ were looked up in the germline V gene. The CDR3 goes from the cysteine to the phenylalanine over 14 residues. Of the read, only the CDR3 DNA is kept; its 42 bases are in frame from base 1. The sample comprised CD4+ T cells from PBMCs. The sequence was collected from a human donor in good health. The V gene is TRBV5-1 and the J gene is TRBJ2-5; TRBD2 aligns with 7 central bases. At the DNA level, the sequence is TGCGCCAGCAGCTTCCTTACGGGGGGAGAGACCCAGTACTTC. This yields the protein CASSFLTGGETQYF.